This entry is about one T cell receptor (beta chain). The record originates from a study of blood T cell repertoires in COVID-19. Source study methods: Reference gene primer amplification gave nucleated cell count estimates. Libraries were prepared by immunoSEQ multiplex PCR; TCRdb keeps only in-frame clonotypes and omits some of them. V and J calls and clone size come straight from that table; D and trimming were deduced from the DNA. The sample has about 65,000 clones, 90% to 95% seen once. Germline V lookup: CDR1 SGHAT, CDR2 FQNNGV. CDR3 size: 14 residues. The germline V and J ends were trimmed by 6 bases and 2 bases, with 11 bases remaining between them.

This clonotype was sampled from a man aged 65 to 85 with active COVID-19. J is TRBJ1-3 and V is TRBV11-2; TRBD1 might be the D (5 bases). Input material: peripheral blood. The CDR3 loop reads CASRGDSTGNTIYF. CDR3 DNA: TGTGCCAGCAGAGGAGACAGTACTGGAAACACCATATATTTT.